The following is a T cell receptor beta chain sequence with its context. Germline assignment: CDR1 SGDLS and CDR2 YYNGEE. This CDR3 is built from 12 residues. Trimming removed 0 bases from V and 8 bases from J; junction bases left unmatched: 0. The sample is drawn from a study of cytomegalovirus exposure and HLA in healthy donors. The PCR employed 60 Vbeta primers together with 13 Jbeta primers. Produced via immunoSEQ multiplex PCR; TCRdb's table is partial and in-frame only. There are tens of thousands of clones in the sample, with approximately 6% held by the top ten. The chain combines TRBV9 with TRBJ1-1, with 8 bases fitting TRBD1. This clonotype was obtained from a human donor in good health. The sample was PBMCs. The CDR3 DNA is TGTGCCAGCAGCGTAGACAGGGGGGAAGCTTTCTTT. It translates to CASSVDRGEAFF.